These 8 T cell receptor beta chains were all obtained from the same sample, sequenced in a study of T cell clonality in common variable immunodeficiency. Produced via immunoSEQ multiplex PCR; TCRdb's table is partial and in-frame only. Listed for the sample are tens of thousands of clones, none seen a single time. The sample consisted of peripheral blood mononuclear cells. All receptors come from a person aged 18-70 years in good health.

Turning to this clone: The CDR3 end lies 3 residues beyond the end of the read and is filled in from the germline J gene. V and J are TRBV2 and TRBJ2-5, with D possibly TRBD2 on 6 matching bases. CDR1 is SNHLY and CDR2 is FYNNEI in the germline V gene. This CDR3 has 13 amino acids. V shed 7 bases and J shed 5 bases, with 14 bases lying between them. The DNA read from the CDR3 is TGTGCCAGCATGCGGGAACATAAGGAGACC. This gives the protein CASMREHKET. The entire CDR3 protein reads CASMREHKETQYF.

This clone has more than one count but fewer than ten. The CDR3 bases that were read are TGCAGTGCTGGGACAGGGGACTATAATTCACCC. It codes for CSAGTGDYNSP. The full CDR3 sequence reads CSAGTGDYNSPLHF. V gene TRBV20-1 combines with J gene TRBJ1-6; 10 bases are a match to TRBD1. With the read ending 3 residues before the CDR3 end, the germline J gene is used to fill in that end. The length of the CDR3 is 14 residues. Trimming at V came to 5 bases and at J to 3 bases, leaving 1 base not matched to a gene. Germline CDR1 is DFQATT and CDR2 is SNEGSKA (reference sequence).

This clone was detected ten times or more. The CDR3 end falls 3 residues outside the read, so it is completed with the germline J gene. This sample also contains other DNA sequences that code for the same CDR3. V and J are TRBV10-3 and TRBJ2-3, with a weak D call TRBD2 (8 bases). This CDR3 contains 18 residues. Trimming shortened V by 9 bases and J by 3 bases, and 28 bases separated the two germline ends. Germline V gene data show CDR1 as ENHRY and CDR2 as SYGVKD. The CDR3 DNA, read in part, is TGTGCCATTTCCTCTTTATGGGACAGCGGGAGAGAAACAGATACG. Translated, it gives CAISSLWDSGRETDT. The whole CDR3 region reads CAISSLWDSGRETDTQYF.

The sample holds many counts of this clone. The chain's CDR3 is CAWSELTGDTEAFF. CDR3 DNA, as far as it was read: TGTGCCTGGAGCGAACTGACAGGGGACACTGAA. The J gene is TRBJ1-1, the V gene TRBV30; TRBD1 agrees at 8 bases. The read ends 3 residues before the CDR3 terminus; that terminus is restored from the germline J gene. V was pared by 3 bases and J by 3 bases, with 6 bases of the junction left unmatched. In germline, CDR1 is GTSNPN, CDR2 SVGIG (reference sequence). This CDR3 comprises 14 residues.

This clone was seen repeatedly, ten times or more. The CDR3 is cut off 3 residues early in the read; its end comes from the germline J gene. The chain is built from TRBV2 and TRBJ1-1; D is perhaps TRBD1 (6 bases). CDR3 length: 13 residues. The germline V gene has CDR1 SNHLY and CDR2 FYNNEI. Trimming took 6 bases from V and 1 from J, leaving 9 bases between them. This chain's CDR3 is CASRAQGNTEAFF. The sequenced part of the CDR3 DNA is TGTGCCAGCAGAGCACAGGGGAACACTGAA.

This clone was picked up many times. The read finishes 3 residues shy of the CDR3 end, and the germline J gene is used to complete it. The chain is built from TRBV7-2 and TRBJ1-2; the match to TRBD1 covers 8 bases. Germline CDR1 is SGHTA and CDR2 is FQGNSA. The CDR3 has 14 residues. J gave up 4 bases and V 4 bases, and 5 bases lay outside the gene matches. The CDR3 protein is CASSSSGQAYGYTF. The DNA read from the CDR3 is TGTGCCAGCAGCTCCTCGGGACAGGCCTATGGC.

This clone was recorded many times. The read terminates 3 residues before the CDR3 end, so the remaining end is supplied by the germline J gene. The V call is TRBV19, the J call TRBJ1-5; D possibly corresponds to TRBD1 (6 bases). The V end lost 1 base, the J end lost 4 bases, and 11 bases lay between the germline ends. Germline CDR1 is LNHDA and CDR2 is SQIVND (reference sequence). The CDR3 runs to 15 residues. Incomplete CDR3 DNA: TGTGCCAGTAGTATAGCTGGACAGAATAATCAGCCC. It yields the protein CASSIAGQNNQP. The CDR3 reads in full as CASSIAGQNNQPQHF.

This clone was observed at least ten times. The read terminates 3 residues ahead of where the CDR3 ends, so the germline J gene completes it. The rearrangement joins TRBV2 to TRBJ2-1; 14 bases are a match to TRBD2. Per germline, CDR1 SNHLY and CDR2 FYNNEI. The CDR3 sequence is 15 residues long. V shed 4 bases, J shed 9 bases, and the junction held 5 bases outside the gene matches. CDR3 sequence: CASSGRLAGGLEQFF. The sequenced part of the CDR3 DNA is TGTGCCAGCAGTGGGAGACTAGCGGGAGGGCTTGAG.